The clone carrying this TCR beta chain has a single count. The target antigen is unknown. The data were obtained in a study of OX40 agonist ivuxolimab in advanced cancers. Study results and caveats: Patients with a partial response at 0.1-3.0 mg/kg had among the lowest clonal expansion. Clones of CD4+ and CD8+ blood T cells grew by week 6 at doses of 0.1 to 3.0 mg/kg. Antigens targeted by the expanded peripheral T cells were not determined. Mean expanded clone counts were higher in CD8+ than CD4+ T cells.

The length of the CDR3 is 15 residues. V was shortened by 3 bases and J by 2 bases, with 10 bases between the two germline ends. Germline assignment: CDR1 MDHEN and CDR2 SYDVKM. Generated by immunoSEQ multiplex PCR, the TCRdb table keeps only in-frame clones and is missing some. The repertoire holds approximately 32,000 clones, with about 92% as singletons. The sample here was CD4+ or CD8+ T cells sorted from blood, taken in a trial of the OX40 agonist ivuxolimab. The receptor was isolated from an adult with an advanced solid tumor such as melanoma, head and neck, liver or kidney cancer. V and J are TRBV28 and TRBJ2-2; no clear D gene. The CDR3 here is CASSFAVLNTGELFF. The CDR3 bases are TGTGCCAGCAGTTTTGCCGTCCTCAACACCGGGGAGCTGTTTTTT.